This entry concerns a single TCR beta chain. The assay was immunoSEQ multiplex PCR, and TCRdb's table has in-frame clones only and misses some. This table holds some 30,000 clones. The data belong to a study of T cells in women clearing cervical HPV infection. Study as a whole: Control women cleared a single incident HPV16 infection within 12 months.

The source of this sequence is a woman aged 18 to 75 with a cervical HPV16 infection that either progressed to CIN3+ or cleared (not recorded which). Material for sequencing was blood buffy coat.

The CDR3 DNA, read in part, is TGTGCCAGCAGTGACTCAGGGTCCAAGATGGATGGC. Its translation: CASSDSGSKMDG. The whole CDR3 reads CASSDSGSKMDGYTF. The rearrangement uses TRBV6-4 and TRBJ1-2, with D unresolved. Read coverage stops 3 residues before the CDR3 terminus; the germline J gene supplies the remainder. V was trimmed by 0 bases and J by 6 bases, leaving 14 bases between them. The V gene's germline CDR1 is MRHNA and CDR2 SNTAGT. CDR3 length equals 15 residues.